This T cell receptor beta chain was captured in a study of identical twins (dated by TCRdb to the mid-2010s). Regarding the research as a whole: TCR alpha and beta repertoires from monozygotic twins, unrelated adults of various ages and cord blood were deep-sequenced to test whether fetal clonotypes persist. Replicate twin experiments were performed at different times using different library preparation protocols to rule out contamination. Study-wide findings and limitations: Because the same donors could not be followed over many years, the conclusions relied on cross-sectional statistical analysis. Zero-insertion analyses could be partly confounded by invariant T cells such as MAIT and iNKT, though diverse VJ usage argued against such confounding for most clonotypes. Abundant cord blood beta clonotypes had fewer insertions, young adult naive repertoires showed a similar but weaker trend, and memory repertoires showed no such trend. Out-of-frame TCR alpha sharing in monozygotic twins was systematically underestimated by recombination models, whereas sharing between unrelated individuals was in agreement with the recombination models. In beta out-of-frame sequences, excess twin sharing was weaker, because having fewer shared sequences lowered the signal-to-noise ratio. Compared with coincidental sharing between unrelated individuals, out-of-frame TCR alpha sequences shared between twins had an excess of sequences with low generation probability.

Compared with germline, V lacks 4 bases and J lacks 2 bases; bases without a gene match: 12. Reading from cysteine to phenylalanine, the CDR3 counts 18 amino acids. This entry keeps only the CDR3 DNA: 54 bases, framed from base 1. Sequences MDHEN (CDR1) and SYDVKM (CDR2) are obtained from the germline V gene. Every donor was a healthy Caucasian. Three pairs of female monozygotic twins, all aged roughly 18 to 29 years, made up the twin cohort. Positive isolation kits from Invitrogen were used to isolate the CD4+ and CD8+ T cell populations. To note about this clonotype: Its antigen specificity is not known. Per-nucleotide qualities are absent, and no much larger clonotype sits a single base away.

Library preparation used 5' RACE. Sequencing took place on an Illumina HiSeq 2000. A universal primer binding site was introduced by template switching, and a unique molecular identifier was present in the final cDNA, enabling accurate counting of TCR cDNA molecules. First-strand cDNA for TCR alpha and beta chains was synthesized from specific primers in the conserved constant-segment region. Each cDNA library was double barcoded, with a SMART-Mk sample barcode plus Illumina barcodes, to control for contamination. TruSeq adapter sequences, together with Illumina sample barcodes, were added in two successive PCR steps. The TCR alpha and beta cDNA libraries were sequenced on the Illumina HiSeq platform using custom primers. The authors processed their data as follows. MiGEC was used to process raw reads and extract unique molecular identifiers, and MiXCR was used to find CDR3 positions. For each individual, recombination models were inferred using an EM algorithm with the repgenHMM and IGoR tools. The analysis of shared clonotypes was done with the tcR package in R, with sharing normalized by the product of cloneset sizes. To study raw recombination free of thymic and clonal selection effects, out-of-frame nonproductive sequences were analyzed. The raw public reads went through TCRdb reprocessing: fastp at Q25, MiXCR clone calling, in-frame beta chains kept. Each record represents a unique CDR3 protein, reported with the most common genes and DNA among its rows. In this record, the V and J calls reflect TCRdb's handling and not the investigators' own analysis. Across this sample there are 400,000 to 600,000 distinct CDR3 sequences, with around 22% seen only once. The ten largest make up more than 0.4% of the sample.

The sample also formed part of further work on yellow fever vaccine responses in identical twins. The second study, in turn, reports: The authors reported that the T cell response to vaccination in identical twins appeared partly convergent and partly personalized. In identical twins, the study followed T cell clones that responded to the vaccine with precision.

This sequence originates from a woman between 18 and 30 years old in good health. The sample taken for sequencing was CD4+ T cells sorted from blood. The rearranged segments are TRBV28 and TRBJ2-3, with TRBD2 identical over 10 junction bases. The DNA sequence follows: TGTGCCAGCAGTTCCCCGGGGAACCTAGCGGGAGCCACAGATACGCAGTATTTT. This yields the protein CASSSPGNLAGATDTQYF.